This T cell receptor beta chain stems from a study of Graves' ophthalmopathy and Graves' hyperthyroidism. Whole-study findings and limits: Discriminating ophthalmopathy from stable hyperthyroidism, a 13-signature model attained a sensitivity of 85% to 90% and a specificity of about 79%. Blood shared most expanded thyroid clonotypes above 0.001 frequency.

CDR1 is DFQATT and CDR2 is SNEGSKA in the germline V gene (reference sequence). This CDR3 comprises 13 residues. The J segment lost 4 bases and the V segment lost 4 bases, leaving 2 bases of the junction unmatched. Diagnosis relied on clinical symptoms, serum thyroxine, TRAb, thyroid ultrasound and orbital computed tomography. The authors used Ficoll-Paque density gradient centrifugation to separate PBMCs. The input was more than 7.5 ml of fresh peripheral blood. CDR3 regions of TCR beta were amplified from RNA transcripts. First-round RT-PCR used HTBI primers; second-round multiplex PCR followed. TCRdb redid the calling of the multiplex PCR reads with MiXCR, one entry per CDR3 protein. In the table there are roughly 220,000 distinct CDR3 sequences, roughly 50% of which are singletons. Worth noting for this clonotype: The antigen is unknown.

The sequenced sample was peripheral blood. The source of this sequence is an adult man with Graves' ophthalmopathy. This chain links TRBV20-1 with TRBJ1-5; 9 nucleotides align to TRBD1. CDR3: CSATGTGNQPQHF. The CDR3 DNA reads as TGCAGTGCTACAGGGACAGGGAATCAGCCCCAGCATTTT.